Below are 19 T cell receptor beta chains sequenced from a single sample in a study of blood T cell repertoires in COVID-19. Here immunoSEQ multiplex PCR was the method, and the copy in TCRdb shows in-frame clones only, minus some. The sample contains a few hundred thousand clones, roughly 90% of which appear only once. The sequenced material came from PBMCs or T cells enriched from blood (not recorded which). These receptors all come from a woman aged 18-29 years who had recovered from COVID-19.

The chain links TRBV5-1 to TRBJ2-5, with 8 bases fitting TRBD1. J lost 7 bases, V lost 2 bases, and 10 bases had no gene match. The CDR3 contains 15 residues. Looked up from germline, CDR1 is SGHRS and CDR2 is YFSETQ. As DNA, the CDR3 is TGCGCCAGCAGCTTAGGACAGGGTTTTTCACGGACCCAGTACTTC. Its translation: CASSLGQGFSRTQYF.

The rearrangement joins TRBV7-2 to TRBJ2-3; 8 bases map to TRBD1. Germline V gives CDR1 SGHTA, CDR2 FQGNSA. V lost 2 bases to trimming and J lost 4 bases; unmatched junction nucleotides: 8. CDR3 size: 16 residues. CDR3 region: CASSLSTGGSPDTQYF. CDR3 in DNA: TGTGCCAGCAGCTTAAGCACAGGGGGGAGTCCAGATACGCAGTATTTT.

The rearrangement uses TRBV4-3 and TRBJ2-5; TRBD2 matches at 9 bases. Germline V gene data show CDR1 as LGHNA and CDR2 as YSLEER. CDR3 length: 17 amino acids. V lost 0 bases and J lost 4; bases outside the gene matches: 9. The CDR3 DNA reads TGCGCCAGCAGCCAAGATGGCGGGGGGGCCGACGGAGAGACCCAGTACTTC. Protein sequence: CASSQDGGGADGETQYF.

The chain has TRBV14 and TRBJ2-2; 7 bases agree with TRBD1. The CDR3 is 13 residues long. Per the germline V gene, CDR1 is SGHDN and CDR2 is FVKESK. Trimming took 4 bases from V and 6 from J; bases not matched to a gene: 2. The CDR3 is CASSPQGAGELFF. CDR3 DNA: TGTGCCAGCAGCCCCCAGGGGGCCGGGGAGCTGTTTTTT.

This clone was seen only a few times. The J gene is TRBJ1-2, the V gene TRBV18; D is uncertain. Trimming left V 2 bases short and J 8 bases short, with 12 bases between. The V gene's germline CDR1 is KGHSH and CDR2 LQKENI. The length of the CDR3 is 13 residues. CDR3 protein: CASSPVQDGGYTF. CDR3 in DNA: TGTGCCAGCTCACCAGTTCAGGATGGCGGCTACACCTTC. Looking up the rest from reference TRBV18 and TRBJ1-2 gives the full variable domain: NAGVMQNPRHLVRRRGQEARLRCSPMKGHSHVYWYRQLPEEGLKFMVYLQKENIIDESGMPKERFSAEFPKEGPSILRIQQVVRGDSAAYFCASSPVQDGGYTFGSGTRLTVV.

This clone was counted only a few times. The rearrangement joins TRBV7-9 to TRBJ1-4; 7 positions agree with TRBD1. Losses at the gene ends were 1 base for V and 7 bases for J; bases not matched to a gene: 3. The germline V gene encodes CDR1 SEHNR and CDR2 FQNEAQ (reference sequence). The length of the CDR3 is 14 residues. For the CDR3, the DNA is TGTGCCAGCAGCTTAGGGACAGGAGGTGAAAAACTGTTTTTT. Its protein is CASSLGTGGEKLFF.

This sequence joins TRBV29-1 and TRBJ2-7; 9 nucleotides agree with TRBD2. The V and J ends lost 3 bases and 7 bases, in that order; junction bases with no gene match: 7. Germline loops: CDR1 SQVTM, CDR2 ANQGSEA. The CDR3 covers 13 residues. The CDR3 sequence: CSVDGGGALEQYF. As DNA, the CDR3 is TGCAGCGTTGATGGCGGGGGGGCTTTGGAGCAGTACTTC.

The chain uses TRBV7-2 and TRBJ1-6; 9 bases line up with TRBD1. V lost 3 bases to trimming and J lost 10 bases; unmatched junction nucleotides: 7. The CDR3 totals 15 residues. The germline gives CDR1 SGHTA, CDR2 FQGNSA. The CDR3 coding sequence is TGTGCCAGCAGCTTCACAGGGGGCCGGCAATCACCCCTCCACTTT. It codes for CASSFTGGRQSPLHF.

The chain combines TRBV28 with TRBJ2-5, with a weak D call TRBD2 (6 bases). V shed 7 bases and J shed 4 bases, with 19 bases lying between them. Germline assignment: CDR1 MDHEN and CDR2 SYDVKM. The CDR3 has 15 residues. In nucleotides, the CDR3 is TGTGCCAGCACAGCCGATCTGGGGGGAGGAGAGACCCAGTACTTC. Its protein product is CASTADLGGGETQYF.

The J gene is TRBJ1-5, the V gene TRBV5-5; 8 bases line up with TRBD1. Germline-derived CDR1 and CDR2 are SGHKS and YYEKEE (reference sequence). Trimming at V came to 4 bases and at J to 6 bases, leaving 9 bases not matched to a gene. This CDR3 is built from 15 residues. CDR3 nucleotides: TGTGCCAGCAGCGCACAGGGGGGAGTGGGTCAGCCCCAGCATTTT. Amino acid sequence: CASSAQGGVGQPQHF.

The chain joins TRBV9 to TRBJ1-6; 8 bases fit TRBD1. Per germline, CDR1 SGDLS and CDR2 YYNGEE. There are 14 residues in the CDR3. Trimming took 6 bases from V and 5 from J; bases not matched to a gene: 4. CDR3 sequence reads: CASTLTGDNSPLHF. Written as DNA, the CDR3 is TGTGCCAGCACCTTGACAGGGGATAATTCACCCCTCCACTTT.

V gene TRBV28 combines with J gene TRBJ2-7, with 7 bases matching TRBD2. The CDR3 has 16 amino acids. The germline V gene encodes CDR1 MDHEN and CDR2 SYDVKM. The V segment lost 6 bases and the J segment 0 bases; nucleotides outside the gene matches: 11. The CDR3 nucleotides read TGTGCCAGCAGCCCTGGCTGGGGCGGGGGCTCCTACGAGCAGTACTTC. This sequence encodes CASSPGWGGGSYEQYF.

A single count supports this clone. The rearrangement links TRBV3-1 (or the pseudogene TRBV3-2) to TRBJ2-7; D gene unclear. CDR3 length: 12 residues. From germline, CDR1 is LGHDT and CDR2 YNNKEL (reference sequence). V lost 4 bases to trimming and J lost 3 bases, with 7 bases between them. CDR3 sequence (DNA): TGTGCCAGCAGCCCTCAGAACTACGAGCAGTACTTC. It codes for CASSPQNYEQYF.

The chain uses TRBV27 and TRBJ2-1; 9 bases agree with TRBD2. CDR1 and CDR2 from the germline V gene are MNHEY and SMNVEV (reference sequence). The length of the CDR3 is 15 residues. V lost 2 bases, J lost 2 bases, and 1 base stayed unmatched. CDR3 loop: CASSLAGGTYNEQFF. The CDR3 DNA reads TGTGCCAGCAGTTTAGCGGGAGGGACCTACAATGAGCAGTTCTTC.

This chain connects TRBV19 to TRBJ1-1, with 9 nucleotides matching TRBD1. The ends lost 1 base at V and 5 bases at J; junction bases unmatched: 8. Looked up from germline, CDR1 is LNHDA and CDR2 is SQIVND (reference sequence). CDR3 length equals 16 residues. CDR3 sequence (DNA): TGTGCCAGTAGTATAGGGGACAGGGCGCGGTTAACTGAAGCTTTCTTT. Protein sequence: CASSIGDRARLTEAFF. The variable domain in full, completed from reference TRBV19 and TRBJ1-1, reads DGGITQSPKYLFRKEGQNVTLSCEQNLNHDAMYWYRQDPGQGLRLIYYSQIVNDFQKGDIAEGYSVSREKKESFPLTVTSAQKNPTAFYLCASSIGDRARLTEAFFGQGTRLTVV.

The chain is built from TRBV4-3 and TRBJ1-2; 7 positions agree with TRBD1. CDR1 is LGHNA and CDR2 is YSLEER in the germline V gene. This CDR3 has 17 amino acids. The V segment lost 0 bases and the J segment 2 bases; nucleotides outside the gene matches: 9. In nucleotides, the CDR3 is TGCGCCAGCAGCCAAGACCCTGGACAGGAGGGCAACTATGGCTACACCTTC. It codes for CASSQDPGQEGNYGYTF.

The chain uses TRBV28 and TRBJ2-1, with TRBD2 as a possible D gene (5 bases). CDR1 is MDHEN and CDR2 is SYDVKM in the germline V gene. V was cut by 3 bases and J by 0 bases, with 12 bases left in between. The CDR3 runs 16 residues. The CDR3 DNA sequence: TGTGCCAGCAGTTTGTCAGCGGCGAGCTCCTACAATGAGCAGTTCTTC. It encodes CASSLSAASSYNEQFF.

The V and J genes are TRBV5-6 and TRBJ1-5; possible D gene TRBD1, 5 bases. CDR3 length: 15 amino acids. Germline loops: CDR1 SGHDT, CDR2 YYEEEE. V gave up 4 bases and J gave up 2 bases, with 13 bases separating them. Written as DNA, the CDR3 is TGTGCCAGCAGCCCCGGGGGGGTTGGCAATCAGCCCCAGCATTTT. It is translated as CASSPGGVGNQPQHF.

This CDR3 reads CASSYRDRGTGELFF. The CDR3 DNA reads TGTGCCAGCAGCTACCGGGACAGGGGGACCGGGGAGCTGTTTTTT. The genes are TRBV5-4 and TRBJ2-2, with TRBD1 identical over 11 bases. Germline V gene sequence: CDR1 SGHNT, CDR2 YYREEE (reference sequence). The J segment lost 5 bases and the V segment lost 3 bases, leaving 3 bases of the junction unmatched. The CDR3 extends over 15 amino acids.